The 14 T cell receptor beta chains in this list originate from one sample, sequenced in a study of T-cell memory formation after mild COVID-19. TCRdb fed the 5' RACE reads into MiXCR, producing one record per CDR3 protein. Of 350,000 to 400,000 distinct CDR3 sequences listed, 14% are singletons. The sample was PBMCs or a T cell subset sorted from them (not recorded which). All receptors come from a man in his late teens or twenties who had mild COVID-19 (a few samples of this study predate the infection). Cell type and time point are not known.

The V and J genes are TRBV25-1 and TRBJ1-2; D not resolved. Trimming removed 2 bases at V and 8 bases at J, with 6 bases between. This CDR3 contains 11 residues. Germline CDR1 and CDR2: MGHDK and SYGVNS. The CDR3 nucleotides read TGTGCCAGCAGTGAACAAACCGGCTACACCTTC. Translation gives CASSEQTGYTF.

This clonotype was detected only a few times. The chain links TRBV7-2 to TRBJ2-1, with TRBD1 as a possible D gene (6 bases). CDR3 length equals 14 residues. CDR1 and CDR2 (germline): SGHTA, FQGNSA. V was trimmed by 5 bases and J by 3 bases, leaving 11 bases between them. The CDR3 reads CASSPSQGYNEQFF. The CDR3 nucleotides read TGTGCCAGCAGCCCCTCACAGGGCTACAATGAGCAGTTCTTC.

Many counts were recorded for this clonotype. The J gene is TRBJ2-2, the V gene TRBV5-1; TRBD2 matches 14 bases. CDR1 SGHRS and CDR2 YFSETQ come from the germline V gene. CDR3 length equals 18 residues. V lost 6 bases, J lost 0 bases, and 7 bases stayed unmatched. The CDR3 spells CASTSGTSGGPNTGELFF. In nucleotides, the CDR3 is TGCGCCAGCACCTCAGGGACTAGCGGGGGCCCGAACACCGGGGAGCTGTTTTTT.

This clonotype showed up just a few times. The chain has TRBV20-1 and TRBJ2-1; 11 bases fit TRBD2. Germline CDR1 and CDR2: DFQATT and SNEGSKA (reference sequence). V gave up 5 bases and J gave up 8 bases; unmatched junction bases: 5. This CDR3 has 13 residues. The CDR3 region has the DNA TGCAGTGCTGATAGCGGGGGGGCCGATGAGCAGTTCTTC. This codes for CSADSGGADEQFF.

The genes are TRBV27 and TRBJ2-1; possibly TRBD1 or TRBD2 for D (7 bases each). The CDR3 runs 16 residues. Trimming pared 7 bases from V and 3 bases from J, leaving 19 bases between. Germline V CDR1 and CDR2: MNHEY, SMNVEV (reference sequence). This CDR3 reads CASTGLGGTDYNEQFF. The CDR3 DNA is TGTGCCAGCACCGGATTGGGGGGGACAGACTACAATGAGCAGTTCTTC.

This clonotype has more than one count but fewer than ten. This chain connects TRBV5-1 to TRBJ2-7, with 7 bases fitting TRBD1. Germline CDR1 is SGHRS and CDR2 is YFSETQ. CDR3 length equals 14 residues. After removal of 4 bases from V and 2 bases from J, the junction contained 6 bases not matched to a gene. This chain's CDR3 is CASSTDRVTYEQYF. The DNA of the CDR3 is TGCGCCAGCAGCACCGACAGGGTCACCTACGAGCAGTACTTC.

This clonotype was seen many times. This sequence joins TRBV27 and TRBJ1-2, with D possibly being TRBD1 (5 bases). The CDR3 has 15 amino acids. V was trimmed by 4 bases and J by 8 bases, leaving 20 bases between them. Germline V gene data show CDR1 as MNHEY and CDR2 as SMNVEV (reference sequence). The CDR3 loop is CASSSGDSLKGGYTF. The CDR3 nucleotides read TGTGCCAGCAGTTCCGGTGACAGCCTAAAGGGGGGCTACACCTTC.

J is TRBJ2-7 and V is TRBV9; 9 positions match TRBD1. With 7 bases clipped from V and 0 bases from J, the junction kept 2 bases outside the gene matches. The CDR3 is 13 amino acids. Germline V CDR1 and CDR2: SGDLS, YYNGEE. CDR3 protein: CASGQGSSYEQYV. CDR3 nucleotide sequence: TGTGCCAGCGGACAGGGGAGCTCCTACGAGCAGTACGTC.

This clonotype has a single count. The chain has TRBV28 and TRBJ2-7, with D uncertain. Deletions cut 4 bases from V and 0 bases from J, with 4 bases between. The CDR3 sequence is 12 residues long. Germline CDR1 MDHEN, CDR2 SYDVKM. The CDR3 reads CASSSYSYEQYV. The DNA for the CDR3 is TGTGCCAGCAGTTCCTACTCCTACGAGCAGTACGTC.

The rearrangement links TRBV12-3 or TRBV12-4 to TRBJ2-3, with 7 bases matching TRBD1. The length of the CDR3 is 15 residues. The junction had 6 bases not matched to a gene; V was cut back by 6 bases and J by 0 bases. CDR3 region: CASRPPGQSTDTQYF. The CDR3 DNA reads TGTGCCAGCAGGCCCCCGGGACAGAGCACAGATACGCAGTATTTT.

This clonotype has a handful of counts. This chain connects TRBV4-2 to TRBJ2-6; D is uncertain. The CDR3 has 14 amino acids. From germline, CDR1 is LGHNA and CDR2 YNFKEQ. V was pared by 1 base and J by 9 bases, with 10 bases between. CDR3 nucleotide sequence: TGTGCCAGCAGCCAAGTATCCTGGGTCAACGTCCTGACTTTC. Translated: CASSQVSWVNVLTF.

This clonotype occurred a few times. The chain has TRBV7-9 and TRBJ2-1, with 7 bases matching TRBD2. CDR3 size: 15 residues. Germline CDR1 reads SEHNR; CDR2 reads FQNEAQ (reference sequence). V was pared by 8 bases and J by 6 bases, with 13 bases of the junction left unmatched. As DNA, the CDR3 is TGTGCCAGCTCCTCGTGGGGGGGAAGGGTCAATGAGCAGTTCTTC. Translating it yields CASSSWGGRVNEQFF.

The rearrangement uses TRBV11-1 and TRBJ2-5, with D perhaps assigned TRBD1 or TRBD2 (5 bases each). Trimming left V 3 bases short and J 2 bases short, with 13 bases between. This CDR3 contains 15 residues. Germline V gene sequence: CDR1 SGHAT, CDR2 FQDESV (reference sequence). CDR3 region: CASSFGGTLQETQYF. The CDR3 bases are TGTGCCAGCAGCTTTGGTGGGACCTTACAAGAGACCCAGTACTTC. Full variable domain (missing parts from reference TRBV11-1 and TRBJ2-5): EAEVAQSPRYKITEKSQAVAFWCDPISGHATLYWYRQILGQGPELLVQFQDESVVDDSQLPKDRFSAERLKGVDSTLKIQPAELGDSAMYLCASSFGGTLQETQYFGPGTRLLVL.

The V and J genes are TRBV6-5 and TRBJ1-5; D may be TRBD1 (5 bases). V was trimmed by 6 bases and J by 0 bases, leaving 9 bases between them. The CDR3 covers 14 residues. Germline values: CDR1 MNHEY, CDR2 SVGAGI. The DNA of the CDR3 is TGTGCCAGCAGCCGCGACAGTAGCAATCAGCCCCAGCATTTT. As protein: CASSRDSSNQPQHF.